This T cell receptor (beta chain) was identified in a study of response to subunit inactivated influenza vaccine. This clonotype was detected a few times. TCRdb re-derived calls from the RT-PCR reads in MiXCR, one entry per CDR3 protein. The sample includes around 480,000 distinct CDR3 sequences, about 17% seen only once; the top ten take approximately 3%. The CDR3 length is 12 residues. The ends were cut back, 2 bases at V and 4 bases at J, with 5 bases in the middle. The germline V gene encodes CDR1 MNHNS and CDR2 SASEGT. The rearrangement links TRBV6-1 to TRBJ1-2; D call uncertain. The TCR sequence derives from a man between 45 and 75 years old who received an inactivated influenza vaccine. The material was CD4+ T cells sorted from PBMCs, obtained approximately 25 months after vaccination. The chain's CDR3 is CASSERAYGYTF. The CDR3 nucleotides read TGTGCCAGCAGTGAACGGGCCTATGGCTACACCTTC.